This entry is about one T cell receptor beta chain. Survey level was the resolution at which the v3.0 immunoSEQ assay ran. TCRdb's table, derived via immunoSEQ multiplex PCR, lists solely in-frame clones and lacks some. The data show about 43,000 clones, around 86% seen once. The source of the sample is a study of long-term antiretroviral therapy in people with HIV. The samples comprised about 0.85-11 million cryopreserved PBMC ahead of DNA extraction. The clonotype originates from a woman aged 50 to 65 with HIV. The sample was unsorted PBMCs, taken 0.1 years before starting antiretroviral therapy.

The DNA of the CDR3 is TGTGCCAGCAGCTTATTGCGCGGGGGGGCCTGGGGTGAGCAGTTCTTC. Protein: CASSLLRGGAWGEQFF. The chain carries TRBV11-2 and TRBJ2-1; 9 bases match TRBD2. Germline loops: CDR1 SGHAT, CDR2 FQNNGV. With 2 bases clipped from V and 9 bases from J, the junction kept 11 bases outside the gene matches. This CDR3 has 16 amino acids. The variable domain in full, completed from reference TRBV11-2 and TRBJ2-1, reads EAGVAQSPRYKIIEKRQSVAFWCNPISGHATLYWYQQILGQGPKLLIQFQNNGVVDDSQLPKDRFSAERLKGVDSTLKIQPAKLEDSAVYLCASSLLRGGAWGEQFFGPGTRLTVL.